This is a list of T cell receptor beta chains from one sample in a study of shared clonotypes between healthy human individuals. The table came from immunoSEQ multiplex PCR; TCRdb's copy has only in-frame clones and leaves some out. Among 2 million to 2.5 million clones listed, 80% to 95% were seen once. Sequencing input: naive CD4+ T cells from PBMCs. These receptors were collected from a man aged 18-30 years in good health. Some clones in this sample may be carry-over from other donors' samples. Each CDR3 is given with its conserved first and last residue. The order of the fields is V gene, clone size, J gene, D gene, CDR3 DNA, CDR3 protein. D genes are given only for firm matches. The size entry is marked missing in some rows and otherwise reads once, few, many or a size class.

V gene: TRBV4-2; clone size: .; J gene: TRBJ1-3; D gene: .; CDR3 DNA: TGTGCCAGCAGCCAAGATCTCCGGCAGTCTGGAAACACCATATATTTT; CDR3 protein: CASSQDLRQSGNTIYF
V gene: TRBV5-1; clone size: .; J gene: TRBJ2-1; D gene: TRBD2; CDR3 DNA: TGCGCCAGCAGCTTAGGCGGGAGGGTAAGCAATGAGCAGTTCTTC; CDR3 protein: CASSLGGRVSNEQFF
V gene: TRBV5-4; clone size: .; J gene: TRBJ2-1; D gene: .; CDR3 DNA: TGTGCCAGCAGCTTCGGGGGTTCCTACAATGAGCAGTTCTTC; CDR3 protein: CASSFGGSYNEQFF
V gene: TRBV7-3; clone size: few; J gene: TRBJ1-1; D gene: .; CDR3 DNA: TGTGCCAGCAGCAGCACAGGGAACACTGAAGCTTTCTTT; CDR3 protein: CASSSTGNTEAFF
V gene: TRBV19; clone size: .; J gene: TRBJ1-5; D gene: .; CDR3 DNA: TGTGCCAGTAGTGAATTTGGAGGGCGAGGCACCAATCAGCCCCAGCATTTT; CDR3 protein: CASSEFGGRGTNQPQHF
V gene: TRBV9; clone size: .; J gene: TRBJ2-1; D gene: .; CDR3 DNA: TGTGCCAGCAGCCCGACGAGCGCCCAGTCCTACAATGAGCAGTTCTTC; CDR3 protein: CASSPTSAQSYNEQFF
V gene: TRBV7-3; clone size: .; J gene: TRBJ2-5; D gene: TRBD2; CDR3 DNA: TGTGCCAGCAGCCCCCGCGGGAGGGCCCCAGAGACCCAGTACTTC; CDR3 protein: CASSPRGRAPETQYF
V gene: TRBV7-8; clone size: .; J gene: TRBJ2-7; D gene: .; CDR3 DNA: TGTGCCAGCAGCTCGTGGCGGGAAGACTACGAGCAGTACTTC; CDR3 protein: CASSSWREDYEQYF
V gene: TRBV28; clone size: .; J gene: TRBJ2-7; D gene: .; CDR3 DNA: TGTGCCAGCAGTTTAGTTTATAGGGCAGGGGCTGACGAGCAGTACTTC; CDR3 protein: CASSLVYRAGADEQYF
V gene: TRBV11-2; clone size: .; J gene: TRBJ2-7; D gene: TRBD1; CDR3 DNA: TGTGCCAGCAGCACCAATACAGGGGTCAGTTACGAGCAGTACTTC; CDR3 protein: CASSTNTGVSYEQYF
V gene: TRBV30; clone size: .; J gene: TRBJ2-2; D gene: TRBD1; CDR3 DNA: TGTGCCTGGAGCAACTCAAGGACAGGGGATATCGGGGAGCTGTTTTTT; CDR3 protein: CAWSNSRTGDIGELFF
V gene: TRBV27; clone size: .; J gene: TRBJ2-6; D gene: .; CDR3 DNA: TGTGCCAGCAGTTTAAGGGGGAGAGGGGCCAACGTCCTGACTTTC; CDR3 protein: CASSLRGRGANVLTF
V gene: TRBV7-9; clone size: .; J gene: TRBJ2-6; D gene: .; CDR3 DNA: TGTGCCAGCAGCCCGGAGCACTCTGGGGCCAACGTCCTGACTTTC; CDR3 protein: CASSPEHSGANVLTF
V gene: TRBV4-3; clone size: .; J gene: TRBJ2-5; D gene: TRBD1; CDR3 DNA: TGCGCCAGCAGCATTATGACGACAGGGGGAGAGACCCAGTACTTC; CDR3 protein: CASSIMTTGGETQYF
V gene: TRBV2; clone size: few; J gene: TRBJ1-1; D gene: TRBD1; CDR3 DNA: TGTGCCAGCAGCAGACGACAGGGGGCTTTGGAGAAAGCTTTCTTT; CDR3 protein: CASSRRQGALEKAFF
V gene: TRBV9; clone size: .; J gene: TRBJ1-2; D gene: .; CDR3 DNA: TGTGCCAGCAGCGGACAGCCTTTTAACTATGGCTACACCTTC; CDR3 protein: CASSGQPFNYGYTF
V gene: TRBV18; clone size: .; J gene: TRBJ2-4; D gene: TRBD2; CDR3 DNA: TGTGCCAGCTCACCACCTGGGATAGCGGGAGGGGACATTCAGTACTTC; CDR3 protein: CASSPPGIAGGDIQYF
V gene: TRBV18; clone size: .; J gene: TRBJ2-1; D gene: TRBD2; CDR3 DNA: TGTGCCAGCTCACCCGTCGGACTAGCGAATTCTCACGAGCAGTTCTTC; CDR3 protein: CASSPVGLANSHEQFF
V gene: TRBV4-3; clone size: once; J gene: TRBJ2-1; D gene: .; CDR3 DNA: TGCGCCAGCAGCCAAGATCCCGGGGGTACCTACAATGAGCAGTTCTTC; CDR3 protein: CASSQDPGGTYNEQFF
V gene: TRBV7-8; clone size: once; J gene: TRBJ2-5; D gene: TRBD2; CDR3 DNA: TGTGCCAGCAGCTTAGAGCGGACTAGCGGGAGGAAGCCGACCCAGTACTTC; CDR3 protein: CASSLERTSGRKPTQYF
V gene: TRBV7-9; clone size: .; J gene: TRBJ1-3; D gene: TRBD1; CDR3 DNA: TGTGCCAGCAGCTTAGGCGACAGGGCATCTGGAAACACCATATATTTT; CDR3 protein: CASSLGDRASGNTIYF
V gene: TRBV7-2; clone size: .; J gene: TRBJ2-7; D gene: TRBD1; CDR3 DNA: TGTGCCAGCAGCCCACAGGGGCTCAGCTACGAGCAGTACTTC; CDR3 protein: CASSPQGLSYEQYF
V gene: TRBV18; clone size: .; J gene: TRBJ2-2; D gene: TRBD2; CDR3 DNA: TGTGCCAGCTTAGCGGGAGCGAACACCGGGGAGCTGTTTTTT; CDR3 protein: CASLAGANTGELFF
V gene: TRBV5-1; clone size: .; J gene: TRBJ2-5; D gene: .; CDR3 DNA: TGCGCCAGCAGCGAGGGCCTGCAACAAGAGACCCAGTACTTC; CDR3 protein: CASSEGLQQETQYF
V gene: TRBV5-1; clone size: .; J gene: TRBJ2-7; D gene: TRBD2; CDR3 DNA: TGCGCCAGCAAGGGACTAGCGGGCTCCTACGAGCAGTACTTC; CDR3 protein: CASKGLAGSYEQYF
V gene: TRBV11-2; clone size: .; J gene: TRBJ2-1; D gene: TRBD2; CDR3 DNA: TGTGCCAGCAGCCTACGAGCGGGAGACGTCTACAATGAGCAGTTCTTC; CDR3 protein: CASSLRAGDVYNEQFF
V gene: TRBV29-1; clone size: once; J gene: TRBJ2-3; D gene: .; CDR3 DNA: TGCAGCGTTCCTGTCCTAGAGCCGGATACGCAGTATTTT; CDR3 protein: CSVPVLEPDTQYF
V gene: TRBV5-1; clone size: .; J gene: TRBJ1-1; D gene: .; CDR3 DNA: TGCGCCAGCAGCTGGACACCCACGAACACTGAAGCTTTCTTT; CDR3 protein: CASSWTPTNTEAFF
V gene: TRBV5-5; clone size: .; J gene: TRBJ1-5; D gene: .; CDR3 DNA: TGTGCCAGCAGCTTGGGGACTAGCAATCAGCCCCAGCATTTT; CDR3 protein: CASSLGTSNQPQHF
V gene: TRBV2; clone size: once; J gene: TRBJ1-2; D gene: .; CDR3 DNA: TGTGCCAGCAGTGACGAAAACTATGGCTACACCTTC; CDR3 protein: CASSDENYGYTF
V gene: TRBV7-3; clone size: .; J gene: TRBJ2-4; D gene: .; CDR3 DNA: TGTGCCAGCAGCCCGGAAGGCGGCGCAGCCAAAAACATTCAGTACTTC; CDR3 protein: CASSPEGGAAKNIQYF
V gene: TRBV29-1; clone size: once; J gene: TRBJ2-5; D gene: .; CDR3 DNA: TGCAGCGTTGAAGACCCGGGCCGGCCAACTAGGCGAGAGACCCAGTACTTC; CDR3 protein: CSVEDPGRPTRRETQYF
V gene: TRBV6-5; clone size: .; J gene: TRBJ1-2; D gene: TRBD1; CDR3 DNA: TGTGCCAGCAGTTCCTTACGGACAGGGGTTAACTATGGCTACACCTTC; CDR3 protein: CASSSLRTGVNYGYTF